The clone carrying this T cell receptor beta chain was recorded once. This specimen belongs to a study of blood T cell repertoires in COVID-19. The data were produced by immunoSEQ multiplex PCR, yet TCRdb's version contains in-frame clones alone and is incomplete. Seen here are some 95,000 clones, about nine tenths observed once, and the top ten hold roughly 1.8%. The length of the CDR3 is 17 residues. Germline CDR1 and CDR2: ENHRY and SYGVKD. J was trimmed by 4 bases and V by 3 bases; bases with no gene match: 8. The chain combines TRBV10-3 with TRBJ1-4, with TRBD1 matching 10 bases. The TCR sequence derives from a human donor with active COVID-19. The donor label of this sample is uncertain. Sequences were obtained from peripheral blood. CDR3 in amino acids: CAISDHDRGLINEKLFF. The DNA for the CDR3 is TGTGCCATCAGTGATCACGACAGGGGGCTCATTAATGAAAAACTGTTTTTT.